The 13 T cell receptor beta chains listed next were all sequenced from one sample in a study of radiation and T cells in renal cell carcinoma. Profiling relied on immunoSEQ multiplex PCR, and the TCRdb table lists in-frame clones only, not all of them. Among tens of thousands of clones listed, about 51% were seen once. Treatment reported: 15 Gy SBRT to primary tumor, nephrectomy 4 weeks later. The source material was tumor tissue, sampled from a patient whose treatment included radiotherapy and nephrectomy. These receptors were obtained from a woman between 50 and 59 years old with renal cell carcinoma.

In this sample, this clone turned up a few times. The CDR3 DNA sequence: TGCGCCAGCAGTGACAGTCGGAACACTGAAGCTTTCTTT. Translation: CASSDSRNTEAFF. The V gene is TRBV10-2, the J gene TRBJ1-1; D gene ambiguous. CDR1 WSHSY and CDR2 SAAADI come from the germline V gene. The V gene lost 3 bases and the J gene lost 1 base, with 6 bases spanning the gap. The length of the CDR3 is 13 residues.

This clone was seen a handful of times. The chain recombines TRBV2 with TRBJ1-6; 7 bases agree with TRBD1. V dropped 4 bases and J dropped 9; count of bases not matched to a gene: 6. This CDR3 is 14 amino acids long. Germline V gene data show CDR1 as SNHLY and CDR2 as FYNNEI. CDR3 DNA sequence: TGTGCCAGCAGTGGCCAGGGGGGCGCTTCACCCCTCCACTTT. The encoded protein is CASSGQGGASPLHF.

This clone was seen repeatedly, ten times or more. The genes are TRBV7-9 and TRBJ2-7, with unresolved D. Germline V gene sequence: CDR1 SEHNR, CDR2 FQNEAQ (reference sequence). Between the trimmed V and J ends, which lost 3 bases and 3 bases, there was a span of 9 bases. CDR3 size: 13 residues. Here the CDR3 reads CASSFALDYEQYF. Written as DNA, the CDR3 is TGTGCCAGCAGCTTCGCCCTGGACTACGAGCAGTACTTC.

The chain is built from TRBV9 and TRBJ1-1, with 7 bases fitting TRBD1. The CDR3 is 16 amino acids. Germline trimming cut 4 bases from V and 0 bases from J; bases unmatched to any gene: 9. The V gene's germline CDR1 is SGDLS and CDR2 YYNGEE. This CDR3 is CASSTPVTGMNTEAFF. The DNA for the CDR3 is TGTGCCAGCAGCACCCCGGTGACAGGGATGAACACTGAAGCTTTCTTT.

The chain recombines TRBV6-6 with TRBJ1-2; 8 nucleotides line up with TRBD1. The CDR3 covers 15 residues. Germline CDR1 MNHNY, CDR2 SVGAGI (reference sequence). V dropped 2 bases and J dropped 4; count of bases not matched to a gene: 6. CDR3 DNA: TGTGCCAGCAGTTACCAGGGACAGGTGGTCTATGGCTACACCTTC. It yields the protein CASSYQGQVVYGYTF.

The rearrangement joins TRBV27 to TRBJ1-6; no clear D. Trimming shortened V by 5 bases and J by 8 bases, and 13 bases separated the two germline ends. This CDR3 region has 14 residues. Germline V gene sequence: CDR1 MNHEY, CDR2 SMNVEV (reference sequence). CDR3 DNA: TGTGCCAGCAGTCCCGGGAGAATCCATTCACCCCTCCACTTT. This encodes CASSPGRIHSPLHF.

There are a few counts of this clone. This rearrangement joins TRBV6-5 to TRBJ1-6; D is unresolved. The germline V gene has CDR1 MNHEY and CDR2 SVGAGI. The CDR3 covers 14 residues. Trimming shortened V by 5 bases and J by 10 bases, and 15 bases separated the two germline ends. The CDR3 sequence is CASSPDRGGSPLHF. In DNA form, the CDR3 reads TGTGCCAGCAGTCCCGACCGGGGAGGGTCACCCCTCCACTTT.

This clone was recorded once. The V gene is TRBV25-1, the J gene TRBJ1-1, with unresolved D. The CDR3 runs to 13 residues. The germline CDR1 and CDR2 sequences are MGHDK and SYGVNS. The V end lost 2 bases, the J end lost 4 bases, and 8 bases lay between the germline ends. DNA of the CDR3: TGTGCCAGCAGTGAAAGGAGAGCCACTGAAGCTTTCTTT. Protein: CASSERRATEAFF. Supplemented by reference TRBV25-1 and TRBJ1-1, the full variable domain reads EADIYQTPRYLVIGTGKKITLECSQTMGHDKMYWYQQDPGMELHLIHYSYGVNSTEKGDLSSESTVSRIRTEHFPLTLESARPSHTSQYLCASSERRATEAFFGQGTRLTVV.

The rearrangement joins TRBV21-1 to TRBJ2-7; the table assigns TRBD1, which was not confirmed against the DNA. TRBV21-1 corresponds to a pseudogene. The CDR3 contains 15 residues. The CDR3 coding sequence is TGTGCCAGCAGCACTTACAGGTTCAGCTCCTACGAGCAGTACTTC. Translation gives CASSTYRFSSYEQYF.

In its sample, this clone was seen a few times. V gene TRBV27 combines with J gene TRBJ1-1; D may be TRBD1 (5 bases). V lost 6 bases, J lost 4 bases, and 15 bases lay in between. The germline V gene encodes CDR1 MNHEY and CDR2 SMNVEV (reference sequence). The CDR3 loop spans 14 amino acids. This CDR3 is CASRAGYRITEAFF. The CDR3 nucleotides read TGTGCCAGCAGGGCAGGGTATCGGATCACTGAAGCTTTCTTT.

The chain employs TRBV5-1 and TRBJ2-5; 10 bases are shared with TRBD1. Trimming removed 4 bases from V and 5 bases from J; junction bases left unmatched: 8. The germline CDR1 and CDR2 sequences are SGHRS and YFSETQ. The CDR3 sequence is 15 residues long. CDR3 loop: CASSRDRGSEETQYF. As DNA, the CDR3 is TGCGCCAGCAGCCGGGACAGGGGATCGGAGGAGACCCAGTACTTC. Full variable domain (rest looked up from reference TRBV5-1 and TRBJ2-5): KAGVTQTPRYLIKTRGQQVTLSCSPISGHRSVSWYQQTPGQGLQFLFEYFSETQRNKGNFPGRFSGRQFSNSRSEMNVSTLELGDSALYLCASSRDRGSEETQYFGPGTRLLVL.

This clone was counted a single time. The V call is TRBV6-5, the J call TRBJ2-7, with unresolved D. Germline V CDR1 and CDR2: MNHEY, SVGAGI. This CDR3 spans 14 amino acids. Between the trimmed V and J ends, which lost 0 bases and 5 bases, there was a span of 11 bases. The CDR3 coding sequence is TGTGCCAGCAGTTACTCGAAAGGGATCCACGAGCAGTACTTC. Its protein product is CASSYSKGIHEQYF.

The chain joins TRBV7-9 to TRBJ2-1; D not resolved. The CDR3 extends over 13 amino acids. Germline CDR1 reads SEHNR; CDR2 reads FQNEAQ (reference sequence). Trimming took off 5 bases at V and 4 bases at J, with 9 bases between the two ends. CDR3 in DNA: TGTGCCAGCAGCCCCGAACTATACAATGAGCAGTTCTTC. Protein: CASSPELYNEQFF.